In its sample, the clone carrying this T cell receptor (beta chain) was seen a few times. What it recognizes is unknown. This sample was included in a study of post-analysis software for immune sequencing data. The overall study: Patients had relapsing-remitting, secondary progressive or progressive-relapsing multiple sclerosis; some lacked subtype. General study findings and limits: The F measure placed samples prepared in the same batch into strongly shared clusters. Compared against controls, patients with multiple sclerosis displayed significantly lower normalized Chao1 diversity. The study found TRBV5-6, TRBV5-1 and TRBV20-1 among five or six TRBV segments more frequent in patients than controls.

The germline gives CDR1 MNHEY, CDR2 SVGAGI. The V end was cut by 3 bases, the J end by 10 bases, with 10 bases between. CDR3 length: 13 amino acids. cDNA libraries for TCR beta contained unique molecular identifiers. The yield from around 1 to 10 million T cells was 500,000 or so cDNA molecules in total. TCRdb itself ran the PCR reads through MiXCR, one entry per CDR3 protein. Here the sample spans roughly 570,000 distinct CDR3 sequences, roughly 34% being singletons. Material: blood. The clonotype comes from a girl aged 2-17 years with multiple sclerosis. V gene TRBV6-5 combines with J gene TRBJ1-6, with no clear D. CDR3 DNA sequence: TGTGCCAGCAGTTATTTTAGTAAATCACCCCTCCACTTT. It is translated as CASSYFSKSPLHF.